This T cell receptor beta chain derives from a study of CD8 T cells in Susac syndrome. Worth noting for this clonotype: The antigen is undetermined.

CD8+ and CD4+ T cells from blood underwent TCR beta sequencing, which was carried out in a high-throughput format. Through negative isolation, CD4+ and CD8+ T cells were obtained, while TEMRA cells were enriched using FACS. A quantity of about 0.5 to 1 ug RNA underwent reverse transcription using random hexamers. Coverage of TCR beta CDR3 amplification by immunoSEQ multiplex PCR extended to 54 Vbeta and 13 Jbeta. MiXCR, run by TCRdb on the immunoSEQ multiplex PCR reads, gives a single entry per CDR3 protein. This sample has 100,000 to 150,000 distinct CDR3 sequences, with 85% to 95% found just once. Germline assignment: CDR1 KGHDR and CDR2 SFDVKD. CDR3 length equals 13 residues. V was trimmed by 4 bases and J by 8 bases, leaving 13 bases between them. General study findings and limits: The study's TCR sequencing and HLA analysis drew on a certain number of individuals. That number was acknowledged as relatively small.

The sequenced sample consisted of CD8+ T cells from PBMCs. The sequence was collected from a human donor with multiple sclerosis. The chain carries TRBV24-1 and TRBJ1-2; D may be TRBD1 (6 bases). CDR3 residues: CATSDPQGRGYTF. The CDR3 DNA is TGTGCCACCAGTGACCCACAGGGACGGGGCTACACCTTC.